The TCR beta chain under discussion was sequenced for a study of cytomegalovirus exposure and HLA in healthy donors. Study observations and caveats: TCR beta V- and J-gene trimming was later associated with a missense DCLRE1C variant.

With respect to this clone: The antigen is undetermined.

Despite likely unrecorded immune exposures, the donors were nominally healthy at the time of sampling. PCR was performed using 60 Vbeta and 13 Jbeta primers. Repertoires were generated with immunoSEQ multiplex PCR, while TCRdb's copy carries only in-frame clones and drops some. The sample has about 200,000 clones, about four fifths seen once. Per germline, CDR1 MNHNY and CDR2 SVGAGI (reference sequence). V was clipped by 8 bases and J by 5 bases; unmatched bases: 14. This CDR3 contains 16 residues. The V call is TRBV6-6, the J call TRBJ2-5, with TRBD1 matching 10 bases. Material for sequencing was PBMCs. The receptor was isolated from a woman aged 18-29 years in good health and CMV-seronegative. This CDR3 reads CASRSPGQGTRETQYF. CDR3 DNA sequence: TGTGCCAGCCGTTCTCCGGGACAGGGGACGCGCGAGACCCAGTACTTC.